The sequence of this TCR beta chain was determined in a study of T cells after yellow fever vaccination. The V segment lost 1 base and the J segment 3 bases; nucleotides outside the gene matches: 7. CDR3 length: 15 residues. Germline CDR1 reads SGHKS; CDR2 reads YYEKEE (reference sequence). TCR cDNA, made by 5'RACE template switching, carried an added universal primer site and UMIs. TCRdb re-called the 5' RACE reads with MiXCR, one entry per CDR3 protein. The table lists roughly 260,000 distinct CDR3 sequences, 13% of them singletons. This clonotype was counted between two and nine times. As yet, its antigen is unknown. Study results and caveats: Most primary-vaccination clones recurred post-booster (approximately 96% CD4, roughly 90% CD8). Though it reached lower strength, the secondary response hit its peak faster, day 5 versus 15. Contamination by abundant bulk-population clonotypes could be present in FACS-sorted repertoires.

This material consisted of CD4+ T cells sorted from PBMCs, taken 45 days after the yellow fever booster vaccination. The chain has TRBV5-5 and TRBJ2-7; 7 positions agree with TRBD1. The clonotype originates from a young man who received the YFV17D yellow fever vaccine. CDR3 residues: CASSLTGDQNYEQYF. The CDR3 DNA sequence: TGTGCCAGCAGCTTGACAGGGGATCAAAACTACGAGCAGTACTTC.